The source of this T cell receptor (beta chain) is a study of OX40 agonist ivuxolimab in advanced cancers. Overall study: Participants could have had prior anti-PD-1, anti-PD-L1 or anti-CTLA-4 therapy, and approximately 40% had some. Points from the study as a whole: Not determined was the antigen specificity of the expanded peripheral T cells.

Using immunoSEQ multiplex PCR, the repertoire was profiled, and TCRdb retains in-frame clones only, with some absent. The data contain around 76,000 clones, roughly 82% of them seen just once; the ten biggest clones take up 0.95% to 1.3%. With 2 bases removed from V and 0 bases from J, the gap between germline ends came to 14 bases. CDR1 KGHSH and CDR2 LQKENI come from the germline V gene. The CDR3 sequence is 16 residues long. Comments on this clone: Its target is unknown.

The sample in question was CD4+ or CD8+ T cells sorted from blood, obtained in a trial of the OX40 agonist ivuxolimab. The chain links TRBV18 to TRBJ2-7, with D possibly TRBD1 on 6 matching bases. This receptor was identified in an adult with an advanced solid tumor such as melanoma, head and neck, liver or kidney cancer. CDR3 DNA: TGTGCCAGCTCACCAGCCGGACAGAAGAGCTCCTACGAGCAGTACTTC. Encoded protein: CASSPAGQKSSYEQYF.